There are a few counts of the clone carrying this T cell receptor (beta chain). Germline V CDR1 and CDR2: SQVTM, ANQGSEA. With 6 bases clipped from V and 3 bases from J, the junction kept 12 bases outside the gene matches. The CDR3 covers 15 residues. This specimen comes from a study of identical twins. TCRdb re-analysed the 5' RACE reads in MiXCR, keeping a single row per CDR3 protein. The sample has more than 200,000 distinct CDR3 sequences; around 9.6% are singletons. The sample taken for sequencing was memory (CD45RO+) T cells sorted from blood. This chain connects TRBV29-1 to TRBJ2-7, with 9 bases fitting TRBD1. This clonotype originated in a woman aged 18-29 years in good health. In nucleotides, the CDR3 is TGCAGCGTAGAAAATGCTCCGGGACAGGGCTACGAGCAGTACTTC. This encodes CSVENAPGQGYEQYF.